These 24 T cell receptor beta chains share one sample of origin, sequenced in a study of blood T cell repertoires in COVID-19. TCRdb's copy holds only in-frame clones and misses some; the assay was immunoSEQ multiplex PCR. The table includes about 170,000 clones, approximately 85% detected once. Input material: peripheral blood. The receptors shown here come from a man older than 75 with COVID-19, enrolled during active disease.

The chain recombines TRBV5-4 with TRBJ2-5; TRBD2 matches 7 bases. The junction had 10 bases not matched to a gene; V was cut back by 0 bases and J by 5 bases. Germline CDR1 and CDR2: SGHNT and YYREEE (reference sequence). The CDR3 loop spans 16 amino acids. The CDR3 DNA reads TGTGCCAGCAGCTTGGCACCTAGCGGCTCCGGGGAGACCCAGTACTTC. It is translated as CASSLAPSGSGETQYF.

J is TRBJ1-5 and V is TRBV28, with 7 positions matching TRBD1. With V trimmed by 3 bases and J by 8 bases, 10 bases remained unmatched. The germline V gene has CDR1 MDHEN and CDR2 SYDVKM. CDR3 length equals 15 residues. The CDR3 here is CASSLTGTALKPQHF. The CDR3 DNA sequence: TGTGCCAGCAGTTTGACTGGGACAGCCTTAAAGCCCCAGCATTTT. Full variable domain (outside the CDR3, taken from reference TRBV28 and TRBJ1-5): DVKVTQSSRYLVKRTGEKVFLECVQDMDHENMFWYRQDPGLGLRLIYFSYDVKMKEKGDIPEGYSVSREKKERFSLILESASTNQTSMYLCASSLTGTALKPQHFGDGTRLSIL.

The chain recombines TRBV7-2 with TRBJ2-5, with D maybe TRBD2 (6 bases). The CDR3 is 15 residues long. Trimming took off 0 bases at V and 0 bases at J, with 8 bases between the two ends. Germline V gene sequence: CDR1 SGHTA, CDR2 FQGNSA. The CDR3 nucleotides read TGTGCCAGCAGCTTAGCACTAGCTTACCAAGAGACCCAGTACTTC. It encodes CASSLALAYQETQYF.

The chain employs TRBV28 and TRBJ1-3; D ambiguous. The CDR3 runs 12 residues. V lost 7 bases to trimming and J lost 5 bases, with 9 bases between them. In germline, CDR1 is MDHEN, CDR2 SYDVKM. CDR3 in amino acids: CASTRSRNTIYF. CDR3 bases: TGTGCCAGCACCCGGAGTAGAAACACCATATATTTT.

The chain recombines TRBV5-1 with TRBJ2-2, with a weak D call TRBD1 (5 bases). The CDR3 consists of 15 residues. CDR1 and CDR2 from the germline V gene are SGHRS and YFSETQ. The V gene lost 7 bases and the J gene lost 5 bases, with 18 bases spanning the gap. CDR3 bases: TGCGCCAGCCACTCCTCAACCCCAGGGACCGGGGAGCTGTTTTTT. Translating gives CASHSSTPGTGELFF.

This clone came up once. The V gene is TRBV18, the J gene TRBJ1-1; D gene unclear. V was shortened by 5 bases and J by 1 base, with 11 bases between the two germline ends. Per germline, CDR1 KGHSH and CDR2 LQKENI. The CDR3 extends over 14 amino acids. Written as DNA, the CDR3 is TGTGCCAGCTCATGGGAGACATCGAACACTGAAGCTTTCTTT. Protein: CASSWETSNTEAFF.

The CDR3 DNA follows: TGTGCCAGCAGCTTAAGCGGGGGAAACCACGAGCAGTACTTC. Translating it yields CASSLSGGNHEQYF. The chain couples TRBV11-2 to TRBJ2-7, with 8 nucleotides matching TRBD2. J gave up 5 bases and V 2 bases, and 5 bases lay outside the gene matches. Germline loops: CDR1 SGHAT, CDR2 FQNNGV. This CDR3 has 14 residues.

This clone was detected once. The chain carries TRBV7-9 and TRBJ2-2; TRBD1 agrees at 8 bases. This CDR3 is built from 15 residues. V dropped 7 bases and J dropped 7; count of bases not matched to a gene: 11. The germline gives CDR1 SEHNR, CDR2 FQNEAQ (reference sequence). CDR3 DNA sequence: TGTGCCAGCACCCCGGGCAGGGGGCGTAACGGGGAGCTGTTTTTT. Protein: CASTPGRGRNGELFF.

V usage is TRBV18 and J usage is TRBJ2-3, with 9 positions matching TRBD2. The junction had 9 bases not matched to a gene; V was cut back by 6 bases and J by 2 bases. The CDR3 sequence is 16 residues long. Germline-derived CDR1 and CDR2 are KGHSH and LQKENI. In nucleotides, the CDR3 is TGTGCCAGCTCTCCCGGACTAGCGAGCACCACAGATACGCAGTATTTT. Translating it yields CASSPGLASTTDTQYF.

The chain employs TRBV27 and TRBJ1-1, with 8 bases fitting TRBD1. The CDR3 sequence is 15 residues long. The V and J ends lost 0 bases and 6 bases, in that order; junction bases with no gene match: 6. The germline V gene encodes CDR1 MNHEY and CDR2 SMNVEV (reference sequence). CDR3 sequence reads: CASSLSRTGRAEAFF. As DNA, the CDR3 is TGTGCCAGCAGTTTATCTCGGACAGGGAGGGCTGAAGCTTTCTTT.

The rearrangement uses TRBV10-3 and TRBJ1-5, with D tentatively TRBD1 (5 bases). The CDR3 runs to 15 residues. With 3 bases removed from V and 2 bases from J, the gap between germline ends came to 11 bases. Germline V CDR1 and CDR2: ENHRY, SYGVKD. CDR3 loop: CAISEQAGGNQPQHF. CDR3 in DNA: TGTGCCATCAGTGAACAAGCGGGGGGCAATCAGCCCCAGCATTTT.

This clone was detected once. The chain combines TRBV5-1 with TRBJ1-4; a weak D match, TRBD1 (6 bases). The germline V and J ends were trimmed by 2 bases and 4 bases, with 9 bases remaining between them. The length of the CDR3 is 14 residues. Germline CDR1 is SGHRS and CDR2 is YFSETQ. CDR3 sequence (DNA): TGCGCCAGCAGCTTCGGACAGTTTAATGAAAAACTGTTTTTT. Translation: CASSFGQFNEKLFF.

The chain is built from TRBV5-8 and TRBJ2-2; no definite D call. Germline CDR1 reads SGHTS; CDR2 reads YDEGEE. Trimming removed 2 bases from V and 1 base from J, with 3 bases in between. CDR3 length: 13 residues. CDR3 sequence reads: CASSFQNTGELFF. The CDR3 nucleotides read TGTGCCAGCAGCTTCCAGAACACCGGGGAGCTGTTTTTT.

The CDR3 protein is CASSILGEGRGQPQHF. CDR3 sequence (DNA): TGTGCCAGTAGTATCCTCGGGGAGGGCCGAGGTCAGCCCCAGCATTTT. The chain recombines TRBV19 with TRBJ1-5, with D unclear. CDR3 size: 16 residues. The germline gives CDR1 LNHDA, CDR2 SQIVND (reference sequence). V was pared by 3 bases and J by 6 bases, with 18 bases between.

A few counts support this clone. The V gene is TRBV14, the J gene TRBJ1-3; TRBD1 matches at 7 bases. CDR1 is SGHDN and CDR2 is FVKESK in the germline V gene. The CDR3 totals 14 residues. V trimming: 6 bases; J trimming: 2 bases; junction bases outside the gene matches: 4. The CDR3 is CASRQTGAGNTIYF. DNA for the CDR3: TGTGCCAGCAGACAAACAGGGGCTGGAAACACCATATATTTT. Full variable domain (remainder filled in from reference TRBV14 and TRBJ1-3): EAGVTQFPSHSVIEKGQTVTLRCDPISGHDNLYWYRRVMGKEIKFLLHFVKESKQDESGMPNNRFLAERTGGTYSTLKVQPAELEDSGVYFCASRQTGAGNTIYFGEGSWLTVV.

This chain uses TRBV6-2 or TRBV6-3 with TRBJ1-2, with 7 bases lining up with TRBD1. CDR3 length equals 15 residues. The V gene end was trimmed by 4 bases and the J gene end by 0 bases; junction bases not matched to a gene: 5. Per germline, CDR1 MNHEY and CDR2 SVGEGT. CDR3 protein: CASSLTGQSNYGYTF. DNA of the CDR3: TGTGCCAGCAGTTTAACGGGACAGTCTAACTATGGCTACACCTTC.

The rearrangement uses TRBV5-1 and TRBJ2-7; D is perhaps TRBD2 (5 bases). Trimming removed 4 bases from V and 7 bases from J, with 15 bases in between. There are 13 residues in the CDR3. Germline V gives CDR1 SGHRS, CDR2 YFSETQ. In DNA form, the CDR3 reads TGCGCCAGCAGCGAGGGTGATTACGGGGAGCAGTACTTC. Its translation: CASSEGDYGEQYF. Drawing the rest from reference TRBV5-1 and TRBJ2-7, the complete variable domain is KAGVTQTPRYLIKTRGQQVTLSCSPISGHRSVSWYQQTPGQGLQFLFEYFSETQRNKGNFPGRFSGRQFSNSRSEMNVSTLELGDSALYLCASSEGDYGEQYFGPGTRLTVT.

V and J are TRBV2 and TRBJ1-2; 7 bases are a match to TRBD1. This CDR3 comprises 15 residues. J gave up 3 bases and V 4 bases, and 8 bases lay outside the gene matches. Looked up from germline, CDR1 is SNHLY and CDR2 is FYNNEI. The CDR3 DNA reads TGTGCCAGCAGTGGGATGAGGGGGCTTGACTATGGCTACACCTTC. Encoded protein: CASSGMRGLDYGYTF.

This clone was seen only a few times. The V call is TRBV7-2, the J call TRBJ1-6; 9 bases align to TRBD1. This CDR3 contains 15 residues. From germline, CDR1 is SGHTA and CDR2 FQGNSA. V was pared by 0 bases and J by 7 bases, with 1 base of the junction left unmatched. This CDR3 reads CASSLAGQGNSPLHF. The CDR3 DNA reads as TGTGCCAGCAGCTTAGCGGGACAGGGAAATTCACCCCTCCACTTT.

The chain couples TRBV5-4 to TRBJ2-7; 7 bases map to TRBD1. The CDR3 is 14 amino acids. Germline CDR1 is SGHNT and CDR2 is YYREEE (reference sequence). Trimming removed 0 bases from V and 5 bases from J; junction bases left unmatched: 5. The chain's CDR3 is CASSLEDRENEQYF. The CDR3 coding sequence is TGTGCCAGCAGCTTGGAAGACAGGGAGAACGAGCAGTACTTC.

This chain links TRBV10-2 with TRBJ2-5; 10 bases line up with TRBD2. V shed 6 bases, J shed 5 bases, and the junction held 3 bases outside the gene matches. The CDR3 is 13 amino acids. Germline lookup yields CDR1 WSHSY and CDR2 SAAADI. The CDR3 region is CASRGSGGETQYF. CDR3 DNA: TGCGCCAGCAGGGGTAGCGGGGGGGAGACCCAGTACTTC.

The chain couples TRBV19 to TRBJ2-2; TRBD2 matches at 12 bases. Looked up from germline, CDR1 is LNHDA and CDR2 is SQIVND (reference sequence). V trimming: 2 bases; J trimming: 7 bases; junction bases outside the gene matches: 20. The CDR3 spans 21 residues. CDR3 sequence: CASSITGAGRTSGAFFGELFF. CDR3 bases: TGTGCCAGTAGTATAACCGGGGCCGGACGGACTAGCGGGGCCTTCTTCGGGGAGCTGTTTTTT.

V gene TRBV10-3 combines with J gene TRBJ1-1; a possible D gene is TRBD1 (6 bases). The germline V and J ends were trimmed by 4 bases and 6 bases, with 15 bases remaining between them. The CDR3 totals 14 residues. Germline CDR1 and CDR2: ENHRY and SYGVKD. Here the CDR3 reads CAISVQGENSEAFF. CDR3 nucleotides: TGTGCCATCAGTGTACAGGGTGAAAATTCTGAAGCTTTCTTT.

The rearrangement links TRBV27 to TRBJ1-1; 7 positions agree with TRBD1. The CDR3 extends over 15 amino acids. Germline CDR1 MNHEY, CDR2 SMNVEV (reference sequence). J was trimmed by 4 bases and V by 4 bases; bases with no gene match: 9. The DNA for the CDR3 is TGTGCCAGCAGTTCCACAAGACAGGGAGGCACTGAAGCTTTCTTT. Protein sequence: CASSSTRQGGTEAFF.